The 8 T cell receptor beta chains reported below all come from one sample, sequenced in a study of blood T cell repertoires in COVID-19. The repertoire was sequenced with immunoSEQ multiplex PCR; TCRdb's copy has only in-frame clones and lacks some. In the table there are more than 90,000 clones, 70% to 85% of which are singletons. The sequenced material came from peripheral blood. These receptors were collected from a woman aged 60 to 75 in a cohort sampled during active or convalescent COVID-19.

This sequence joins TRBV7-9 and TRBJ1-4; a weak D match, TRBD1 (5 bases). There are 15 residues in the CDR3. V dropped 4 bases and J dropped 7 bases, with 16 bases sitting between them. Germline CDR1 and CDR2: SEHNR and FQNEAQ (reference sequence). The CDR3 nucleotides are TGTGCCAGCAGCTCCGCTTCGGGGGGGGGTGAAAAACTGTTTTTT. Residues: CASSSASGGGEKLFF.

This clone was counted once. V is TRBV7-9 and J is TRBJ2-1; the match to TRBD1 covers 10 bases. The germline CDR1 and CDR2 sequences are SEHNR and FQNEAQ (reference sequence). V was pared by 1 base and J by 9 bases, with 9 bases of the junction left unmatched. CDR3 length equals 16 residues. This CDR3 reads CASSLGIGTGDSEQFF. The DNA for the CDR3 is TGTGCCAGCAGCTTAGGTATCGGGACAGGGGATAGTGAGCAGTTCTTC.

This chain joins TRBV19 and TRBJ2-7, with 11 bases matching TRBD2. This CDR3 comprises 15 residues. V was clipped by 2 bases and J by 5 bases; unmatched bases: 5. The germline V gene has CDR1 LNHDA and CDR2 SQIVND (reference sequence). In DNA, the CDR3 is TGTGCCAGTAGTATAAGACTAGCGGGGACTGACGAGCAGTACTTC. Protein product: CASSIRLAGTDEQYF. Full variable domain (rest looked up from reference TRBV19 and TRBJ2-7): DGGITQSPKYLFRKEGQNVTLSCEQNLNHDAMYWYRQDPGQGLRLIYYSQIVNDFQKGDIAEGYSVSREKKESFPLTVTSAQKNPTAFYLCASSIRLAGTDEQYFGPGTRLTVT.

This chain uses TRBV6-5 with TRBJ2-7, with TRBD1 as a possible D gene (5 bases). V was shortened by 6 bases and J by 5 bases, with 14 bases between the two germline ends. Germline-derived CDR1 and CDR2 are MNHEY and SVGAGI. This CDR3 has 13 amino acids. CDR3 protein: CASRNRARDEQYF. The CDR3, as DNA: TGTGCCAGCAGAAACCGGGCCAGGGACGAGCAGTACTTC.

The rearrangement uses TRBV29-1 and TRBJ2-1, with 14 bases that match TRBD2. CDR1 and CDR2 from the germline V gene are SQVTM and ANQGSEA. Trimming took 7 bases from V and 2 from J; bases not matched to a gene: 7. The CDR3 contains 16 residues. Written as DNA, the CDR3 is TGCAGCGGAAAGGGGACTAGCGGGGGCGCCTACAATGAGCAGTTCTTC. Amino acid sequence: CSGKGTSGGAYNEQFF.

This clone was observed a handful of times. The chain links TRBV5-1 to TRBJ2-7, with D perhaps matching TRBD2 (6 bases). Germline CDR1 reads SGHRS; CDR2 reads YFSETQ. V lost 0 bases to trimming and J lost 10 bases, with 17 bases between them. The CDR3 consists of 14 residues. The CDR3 coding sequence is TGCGCCAGCAGCTTGGGTGCCGGGACTCAATCCCAGTACTTC. Translation: CASSLGAGTQSQYF.

The chain links TRBV5-8 to TRBJ2-5; 14 bases match TRBD2. CDR1 is SGHTS and CDR2 is YDEGEE in the germline V gene. The CDR3 has 15 amino acids. V shed 0 bases and J 13 bases; nucleotides not matched to a gene: 8. CDR3 sequence (DNA): TGTGCCAGCAGCTTGGAGGGGACTAGCGGGGGAACAAGGTACTTC. Protein product: CASSLEGTSGGTRYF.

The chain has TRBV12-3 or TRBV12-4 and TRBJ1-1; D is undetermined. V lost 3 bases and J 7 bases, leaving 9 bases between the germline ends. The CDR3 has 12 amino acids. Here the CDR3 DNA reads TGTGCCAGCAGTTTTTTCTCGAGTGAAGCTTTCTTT. Translating it yields CASSFFSSEAFF.